One TCR beta chain is described in this entry. Its antigen is not identified. The TCR beta profiling, which covered VDJ combination and CDR3 sequence, was carried out using genomic DNA as the template. TCRdb analysed the reads with MiXCR anew, one entry per CDR3 protein. The sample lists some 47,000 distinct CDR3 sequences; around 73% were seen once. This entry belongs to a study of CD8+CD57+ T cells in acquired aplastic anemia. For the study at large: Recorded DNA amounts for sorted CD4+ and CD8+ cells had an average of approximately 3 ug. Healthy donor CD4+ samples were sequenced to a depth that averaged approximately 10 million reads.

After removal of 4 bases from V and 3 bases from J, the junction contained 1 base not matched to a gene. The CDR3 consists of 13 residues. Germline V gives CDR1 LNHNV, CDR2 YYDKDF (reference sequence). Whole-study results and caveats: CD8+ Simpson's diversity in patients was not significantly different from that in controls.

This chain uses TRBV15 with TRBJ2-3; TRBD1 matches at 7 bases. Sequenced: sorted CD4+, CD8+, or CD8+CD57+ T cells (not recorded which) from PBMCs. The origin of this receptor is a human donor in good health, serving as a control. CDR3 nucleotides: TGTGCCACCAGCACAGGGGGTACAGATACGCAGTATTTT. The encoded protein is CATSTGGTDTQYF.